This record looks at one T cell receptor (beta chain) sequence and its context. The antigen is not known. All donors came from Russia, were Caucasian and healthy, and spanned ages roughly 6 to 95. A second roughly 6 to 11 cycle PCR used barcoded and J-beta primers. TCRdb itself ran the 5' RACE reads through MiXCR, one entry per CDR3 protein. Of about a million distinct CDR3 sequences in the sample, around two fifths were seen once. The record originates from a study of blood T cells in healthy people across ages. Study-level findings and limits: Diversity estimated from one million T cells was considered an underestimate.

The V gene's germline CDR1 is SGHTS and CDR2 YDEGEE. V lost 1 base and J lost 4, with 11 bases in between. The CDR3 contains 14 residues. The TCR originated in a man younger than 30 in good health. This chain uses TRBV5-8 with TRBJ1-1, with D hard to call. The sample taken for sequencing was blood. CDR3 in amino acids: CASSLKREATEAFF. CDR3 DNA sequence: TGTGCCAGCAGCTTGAAGAGGGAGGCCACTGAAGCTTTCTTT. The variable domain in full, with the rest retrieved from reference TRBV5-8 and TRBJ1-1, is EAGVTQSPTHLIKTRGQQATLRCSPISGHTSVYWYQQALGLGLQFLLWYDEGEERNRGNFPPRFSGRQFPNYSSELNVNALELEDSALYLCASSLKREATEAFFGQGTRLTVV.